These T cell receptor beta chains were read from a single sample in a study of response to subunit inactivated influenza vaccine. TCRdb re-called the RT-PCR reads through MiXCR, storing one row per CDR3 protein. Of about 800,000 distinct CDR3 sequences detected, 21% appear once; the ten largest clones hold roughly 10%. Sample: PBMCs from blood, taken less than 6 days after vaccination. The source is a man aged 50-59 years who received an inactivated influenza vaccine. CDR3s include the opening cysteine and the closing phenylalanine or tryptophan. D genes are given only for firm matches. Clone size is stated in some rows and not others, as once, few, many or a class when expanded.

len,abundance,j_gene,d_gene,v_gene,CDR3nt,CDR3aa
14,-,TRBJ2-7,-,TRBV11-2,TGTGCCAGCAGCTCACAGGGACTTACTTCCGAGCAGTACTTC,CASSSQGLTSEQYF
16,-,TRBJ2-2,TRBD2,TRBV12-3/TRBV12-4,TGTGCCAGCACCCCTAGCGGGGTAGCGAACACCGGGGAGCTGTTTTTT,CASTPSGVANTGELFF
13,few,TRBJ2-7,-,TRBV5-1,TGCGCCAGCAGCTTGGATCCGATCTACGAGCAGTACTTC,CASSLDPIYEQYF
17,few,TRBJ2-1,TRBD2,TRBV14,TGTGCCAGCAGCCAAGATCCGGCTAGCGGTCCTACCAATGAGCAGTTCTTC,CASSQDPASGPTNEQFF
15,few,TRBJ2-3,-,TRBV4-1,TGCGCCAGCAGCCATAACGCCTTCGGACTAGATACGCAGTATTTT,CASSHNAFGLDTQYF
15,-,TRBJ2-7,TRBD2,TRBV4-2,TGTGCCAGCAGCCAAGGTCGCCTAGCGGGAGTCGAGCAGTACTTC,CASSQGRLAGVEQYF
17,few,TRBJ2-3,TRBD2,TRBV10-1,TGCGCCAGCAGTGAGAGAAGCGGGGGGGCGTTTGGAGATACGCAGTATTTT,CASSERSGGAFGDTQYF
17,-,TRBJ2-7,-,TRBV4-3,TGCGCCAGCAGCCAAGACCGAAAGGGACACAGGTCCTACGAGCAGTACTTC,CASSQDRKGHRSYEQYF
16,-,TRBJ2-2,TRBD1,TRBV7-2,TGTGCCATCAGCCAGGGGACAGGGACGCTCACCGGGGAGCTGTTTTTT,CAISQGTGTLTGELFF
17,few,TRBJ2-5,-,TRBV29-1,TGCAGCGTTGTCCCTATTTCCTTAGCGGCTCGTGCAGAGACCCAGTACTTC,CSVVPISLAARAETQYF
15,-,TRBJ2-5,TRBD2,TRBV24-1,TGTGCCACCAGTGGCACTAGCGGGGGCAAAGAGACCCAGTACTTC,CATSGTSGGKETQYF
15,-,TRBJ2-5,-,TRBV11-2,TGTGCCAGCAGCTTAGTCCGGGGAGGACAAGAGACCCAGTACTTC,CASSLVRGGQETQYF
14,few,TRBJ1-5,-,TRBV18,TGTGCCAGCTCGCCAAGCCCGGGGGGGCAGCCCCAGCATTTT,CASSPSPGGQPQHF
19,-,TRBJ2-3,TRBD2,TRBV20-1,TGCAGTGCTAGACCCCTTGGACTAGCGGGGGCCTGGAGCACAGATACGCAGTATTTT,CSARPLGLAGAWSTDTQYF
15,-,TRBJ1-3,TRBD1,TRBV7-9,TGTGCCAGCAGCTTAGAACAGGGGGCTGGAAACACCATATATTTT,CASSLEQGAGNTIYF
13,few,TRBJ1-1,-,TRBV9,TGTGCCAGCAGCGCCCGAGGGGACACTGAAGCTTTCTTT,CASSARGDTEAFF
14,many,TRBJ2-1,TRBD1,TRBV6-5,TGTGCCAGCAGTTACTCGGGACAGCACAATGAGCAGTTCTTC,CASSYSGQHNEQFF
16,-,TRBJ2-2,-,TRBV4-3,TGCGCCAGCAGCCTGGGCGGGCGGCTGAACACCGGGGAGCTGTTTTTT,CASSLGGRLNTGELFF
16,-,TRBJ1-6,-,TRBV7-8,TGTGCCAGCAGCGCCACCCAGGGGCAACTTAATTCACCCCTCCACTTT,CASSATQGQLNSPLHF
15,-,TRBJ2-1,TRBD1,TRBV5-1,TGCGCCAGCAGCGCGACAGGGTTGGGCTACAATGAGCAGTTCTTC,CASSATGLGYNEQFF
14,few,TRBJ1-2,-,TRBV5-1,TGCGCCAGCAGTTTTTTTGATGGAAGCGATGGCTACACCTTC,CASSFFDGSDGYTF
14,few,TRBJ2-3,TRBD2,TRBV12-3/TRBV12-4,TGTGCCAGCAGGGGACTAACTAGCACAGATACGCAGTATTTT,CASRGLTSTDTQYF
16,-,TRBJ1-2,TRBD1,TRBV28,TGTGCCAGCAGGTCGGGCAGGGGGCTCGCAAACTATGGCTACACCTTC,CASRSGRGLANYGYTF
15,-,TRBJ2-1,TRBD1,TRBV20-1,TGCAGTGCTACCGACAGGGGCAGCTCCTACAATGAGCAGTTCTTC,CSATDRGSSYNEQFF
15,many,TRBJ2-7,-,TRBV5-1,TGCGCCAGCAGCGGTGGGACCACTGGTGTCTACGAGCAGTACTTC,CASSGGTTGVYEQYF
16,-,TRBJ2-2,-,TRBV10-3,TGTGCCATCAGTGATGGTGGCAAGGGCCTGACCGGGGAGCTGTTTTTT,CAISDGGKGLTGELFF
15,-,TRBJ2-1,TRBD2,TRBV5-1,TGCGCCAGCAGCTTGTTTACTAGCGGGAGCCATGAGCAGTTCTTC,CASSLFTSGSHEQFF
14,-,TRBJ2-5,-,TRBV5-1,TGCGCCAGCAGCTTGGGGGCCATACAAGAGACCCAGTACTTC,CASSLGAIQETQYF
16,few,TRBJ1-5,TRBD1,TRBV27,TGTGCCAGCAGTCGCAGGACAGGCATTAGCAATCAGCCCCAGCATTTT,CASSRRTGISNQPQHF
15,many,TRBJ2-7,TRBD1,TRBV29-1,TGCAGCGTTTCGACAGGGGGCATGGGAGCCTACGAGCAGTACTTC,CSVSTGGMGAYEQYF
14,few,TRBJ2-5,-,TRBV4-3,TGCGCCAGCAGCCAAGAGATCGGAACCTCGAGCCAGTACTTC,CASSQEIGTSSQYF
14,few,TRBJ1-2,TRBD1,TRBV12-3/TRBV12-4,TGTGCCAGCAGTCGAATGGGACAGGACGAGAGCTACACCTTC,CASSRMGQDESYTF
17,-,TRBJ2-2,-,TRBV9,TGTGCCAGCAGCGTAGGTCGGCTAGCTCGAAACACCGGGGAGCTGTTTTTT,CASSVGRLARNTGELFF
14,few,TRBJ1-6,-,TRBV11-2,TGTGCCAGCAGCTTAGAGCGGATGAATTCACCCCTCCACTTT,CASSLERMNSPLHF
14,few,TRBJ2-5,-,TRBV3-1,TGTGCCAGCAGCCAAGATCCCAAACAAGAGACCCAGTACTTC,CASSQDPKQETQYF
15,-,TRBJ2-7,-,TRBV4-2,TGTGCCAGCAGCCAAGAGTTCCAACCTTTTTACGAGCAGTACTTC,CASSQEFQPFYEQYF
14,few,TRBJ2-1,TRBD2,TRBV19,TGTGCCAGTCGGACTAGCGGGGGGTACAATGAGCAGTTCTTC,CASRTSGGYNEQFF